This T cell receptor (beta chain) came from a study of T cell responses to AZD1222 COVID-19 vaccine. Findings of the study overall: Spike was spanned by vaccine-associated CD4 TCRs, with dominance at 160-218 and 743-854.

The repertoire was sequenced with immunoSEQ multiplex PCR; TCRdb's copy has only in-frame clones and lacks some. The data contain 150,000 to 160,000 clones, about 88% of them seen just once; the ten biggest clones take up around 3%. The CDR3 extends over 13 amino acids. CDR1 and CDR2 (germline): SEHNR, FQNEAQ (reference sequence). With V trimmed by 5 bases and J by 3 bases, 3 bases remained unmatched. Notes on this clone: Its target is unknown.

The receptor was isolated from an adult in good health. The chain carries TRBV7-9 and TRBJ1-2; 7 bases fit TRBD1. The sample consisted of peripheral blood, taken on day 0 of AZD1222 vaccination. Written as DNA, the CDR3 is TGTGCCAGCAGCGCACAGGGGTACTATGGCTACACCTTC. It yields the protein CASSAQGYYGYTF.